This T cell receptor (beta chain) derives from a study of OX40 agonist ivuxolimab in advanced cancers. Study as a whole: Three patients got partial responses; one had hepatocellular carcinoma and two had cutaneous melanoma. Study-wide results and limits: At 0.1 to 3.0 mg/kg, CD4+ and CD8+ blood T cells expanded clonally by week 6.

The table came from immunoSEQ multiplex PCR; TCRdb's copy has only in-frame clones and leaves some out. The sample carries some 25,000 clones, approximately 85% recorded once. Comment on this clone: The antigen is undetermined.

CDR3 length: 19 residues. V dropped 0 bases and J dropped 4; count of bases not matched to a gene: 9. CDR1 SGHAT and CDR2 FQNNGV come from the germline V gene. The V call is TRBV11-2, the J call TRBJ2-7; 16 positions agree with TRBD2. This clonotype originated in an adult with an advanced solid tumor such as melanoma, head and neck, liver or kidney cancer. Sequenced here: CD4+ or CD8+ T cells sorted from blood, sampled in a trial of the OX40 agonist ivuxolimab. The DNA for the CDR3 is TGTGCCAGCAGCTTAGATTGGGGACTAGCGGGAGGGCCGGATTACGAGCAGTACTTC. It yields the protein CASSLDWGLAGGPDYEQYF. The whole variable domain, filled in from reference TRBV11-2 and TRBJ2-7, reads EAGVAQSPRYKIIEKRQSVAFWCNPISGHATLYWYQQILGQGPKLLIQFQNNGVVDDSQLPKDRFSAERLKGVDSTLKIQPAKLEDSAVYLCASSLDWGLAGGPDYEQYFGPGTRLTVT.